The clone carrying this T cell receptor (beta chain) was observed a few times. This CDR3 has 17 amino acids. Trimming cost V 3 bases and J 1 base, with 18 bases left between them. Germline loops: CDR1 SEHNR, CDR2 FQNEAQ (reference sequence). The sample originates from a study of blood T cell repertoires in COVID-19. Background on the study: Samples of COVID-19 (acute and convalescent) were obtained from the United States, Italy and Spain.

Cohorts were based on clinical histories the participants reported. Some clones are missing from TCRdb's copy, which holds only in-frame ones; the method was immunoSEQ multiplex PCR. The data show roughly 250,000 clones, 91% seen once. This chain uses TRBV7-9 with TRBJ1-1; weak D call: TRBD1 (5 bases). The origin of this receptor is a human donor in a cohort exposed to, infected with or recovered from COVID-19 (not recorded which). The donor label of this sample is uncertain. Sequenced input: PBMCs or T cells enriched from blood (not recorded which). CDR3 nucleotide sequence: TGTGCCAGCAGCTTTCTGTTAGGGAGGGGTAAGAACACTGAAGCTTTCTTT. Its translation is CASSFLLGRGKNTEAFF.